The rows below give T cell receptor beta chains drawn from one sample of a study of blood T cell repertoires in COVID-19. Clones were read by immunoSEQ multiplex PCR, and TCRdb kept only the in-frame ones, dropping some. Among about 85,000 clones, 84% were seen once, and the ten largest hold 13%. The source material was peripheral blood. The receptors shown here come from a human donor in a cohort sampled during active COVID-19. The CDR3 runs from the conserved cysteine through the conserved F or W. A D gene is named only where the DNA matches it firmly. Size is stated for part of the rows, as once, few or many counts, or as a class when the clone is expanded.

j_gene | v_gene | abundance | d_gene | CDR3aa | CDR3nt
TRBJ2-5 | TRBV18 | - | TRBD1 | CASSRTQQGMGETQYF | TGTGCCAGCTCACGGACACAACAGGGGATGGGAGAGACCCAGTACTTC
TRBJ2-7 | TRBV5-5 | - | - | CASSRTVDRTYEQYF | TGTGCCAGCAGCCGCACGGTCGACAGAACCTACGAGCAGTACTTC
TRBJ2-3 | TRBV19 | - | TRBD2 | CASSIRLAVYTDTQYF | TGTGCCAGTAGTATCCGACTAGCGGTTTACACAGATACGCAGTATTTT
TRBJ2-1 | TRBV5-1 | - | TRBD1 | CASRSGQYNEQFF | TGCGCCAGCAGATCGGGACAGTACAATGAGCAGTTCTTC
TRBJ2-5 | TRBV9 | few | TRBD2 | CASSVSGGPQETQYF | TGTGCCAGCAGCGTTAGCGGGGGACCCCAAGAGACCCAGTACTTC
TRBJ2-1 | TRBV6-6 | - | - | CASSYELSTYNEQFF | TGTGCCAGCAGTTACGAACTTTCGACTTACAATGAGCAGTTCTTC
TRBJ1-2 | TRBV19 | - | - | CASRSGGQNYGYTF | TGTGCCAGTAGATCGGGCGGACAGAACTATGGCTACACCTTC
TRBJ2-3 | TRBV29-1 | - | TRBD1 | CSVGDRERNTDTQYF | TGCAGCGTCGGGGACAGGGAGAGAAACACAGATACGCAGTATTTT
TRBJ2-5 | TRBV5-4 | - | - | CASSSEVKGTQYF | TGTGCCAGCAGCTCGGAGGTGAAGGGTACCCAGTACTTC
TRBJ1-2 | TRBV7-3 | - | - | CASSFSPGTNGGYTF | TGTGCCAGCAGCTTTTCCCCCGGGACAAATGGGGGCTACACCTTC
TRBJ1-6 | TRBV28 | - | TRBD1 | CASKDRASSYNSPLHF | TGTGCCAGCAAGGACAGGGCGAGCTCCTATAATTCACCCCTCCACTTT
TRBJ2-2 | TRBV12-3/TRBV12-4 | once | - | CASRLRGGELFF | TGTGCCAGCAGACTCCGTGGCGGGGAGCTGTTTTTT
TRBJ1-2 | TRBV21-1 | - | - | CASSKVDRSYGYTF | TGTGCCAGCAGCAAAGTCGACAGGAGCTATGGCTACACCTTC
TRBJ1-1 | TRBV12-3/TRBV12-4 | - | TRBD1 | CASSLGQGAFF | TGTGCCAGCAGTTTGGGACAGGGGGCTTTCTTT
TRBJ1-2 | TRBV7-3 | - | - | CASSSSYRTPPTGYTF | TGTGCCAGCAGCTCATCCTATCGGACACCTCCGACAGGCTACACCTTC
TRBJ1-4 | TRBV5-1 | - | - | CASSSQQGIRSGEKLFF | TGCGCCAGCAGCTCCCAACAGGGTATCCGGTCAGGAGAAAAACTGTTTTTT
TRBJ1-4 | TRBV5-1 | - | - | CASSSTPSTGGREKLFF | TGCGCCAGCAGCTCGACCCCTTCGACAGGCGGTCGGGAAAAACTGTTTTTT
TRBJ1-2 | TRBV19 | - | - | CASSGQTGLYGYTF | TGTGCCAGTAGTGGCCAGACAGGCCTGTATGGCTACACCTTC
TRBJ1-5 | TRBV30 | - | - | CAWSLGATPNQPQHF | TGTGCCTGGAGTCTGGGGGCGACCCCAAATCAGCCCCAGCATTTT
TRBJ2-1 | TRBV19 | - | TRBD2 | CASSDQSGAGPSNEQFF | TGTGCCAGTAGTGATCAATCAGGAGCGGGGCCCTCCAATGAGCAGTTCTTC
TRBJ2-2 | TRBV2 | few | TRBD1 | CASSEAGGSGELFF | TGTGCCAGCAGTGAGGCAGGGGGCTCCGGGGAGCTGTTTTTT
TRBJ1-3 | TRBV19 | - | - | CASSPSVLSGNTIYF | TGTGCCAGTAGTCCCTCGGTACTCTCTGGAAACACCATATATTTT
TRBJ2-7 | TRBV3-1/TRBV3-2 | - | TRBD1 | CASSQGTGVTYEQYF | TGTGCCAGCAGCCAAGGTACAGGGGTCACCTACGAGCAGTACTTC
TRBJ1-2 | TRBV5-6 | - | TRBD1 | CASSWDRATYGYTF | TGTGCCAGCAGCTGGGACAGGGCGACCTATGGCTACACCTTC
TRBJ2-1 | TRBV2 | - | - | CASSDGTSSYNEQFF | TGTGCCAGCAGTGACGGCACTAGCTCCTACAATGAGCAGTTCTTC
TRBJ2-5 | TRBV12-3/TRBV12-4 | - | - | CASSPASEETQYF | TGTGCCAGCAGTCCCGCTTCGGAAGAGACCCAGTACTTC
TRBJ2-1 | TRBV5-1 | - | TRBD2 | CASSLRWTSGGNEQFF | TGCGCCAGCAGCTTGCGGTGGACTAGCGGGGGCAATGAGCAGTTCTTC
TRBJ1-4 | TRBV28 | - | - | CASSLTGEKKLFF | TGTGCCAGCAGTTTAACGGGGGAAAAAAAACTGTTTTTT
TRBJ2-7 | TRBV6-5 | - | TRBD2 | CASSLGLDRSYEQYF | TGTGCCAGCAGCCTCGGACTAGATAGGTCCTACGAGCAGTACTTC
TRBJ2-1 | TRBV28 | - | - | CASRERSSSYNEQFF | TGTGCCAGCAGAGAACGATCCAGCTCCTACAATGAGCAGTTCTTC
TRBJ1-4 | TRBV7-9 | - | - | CASSLDRQRNEKLFF | TGTGCCAGCAGCTTAGATCGACAGCGAAATGAAAAACTGTTTTTT
TRBJ2-3 | TRBV5-4 | once | TRBD2 | CASSFRGGAKDTQYF | TGTGCCAGCAGCTTCCGCGGGGGGGCCAAAGATACGCAGTATTTT
TRBJ2-7 | TRBV3-1/TRBV3-2 | - | TRBD1 | CASSPYRGAYEQYF | TGTGCCAGCAGTCCCTACAGGGGGGCCTACGAGCAGTACTTC
TRBJ2-2 | TRBV7-2 | - | - | CASSPHRVATGELFF | TGTGCCAGCAGCCCACACAGGGTTGCCACCGGGGAGCTGTTTTTT
TRBJ2-1 | TRBV29-1 | - | TRBD2 | CSVLVRGSYNEQFF | TGCAGCGTTCTAGTGCGGGGGTCCTACAATGAGCAGTTCTTC